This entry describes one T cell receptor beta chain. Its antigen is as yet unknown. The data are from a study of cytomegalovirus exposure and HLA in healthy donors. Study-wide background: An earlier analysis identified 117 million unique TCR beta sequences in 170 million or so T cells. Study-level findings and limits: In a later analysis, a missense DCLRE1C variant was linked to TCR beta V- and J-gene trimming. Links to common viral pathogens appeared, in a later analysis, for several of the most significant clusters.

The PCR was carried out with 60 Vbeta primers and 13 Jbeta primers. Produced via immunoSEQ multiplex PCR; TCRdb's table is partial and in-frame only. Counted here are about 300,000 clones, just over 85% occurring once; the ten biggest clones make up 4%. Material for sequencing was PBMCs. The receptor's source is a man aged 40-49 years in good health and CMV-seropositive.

The CDR3 here is CASSLALAGGQETQYF. CDR3 coding DNA: TGTGCCAGCAGCTTAGCCCTAGCGGGAGGGCAAGAGACCCAGTACTTC. The chain uses TRBV7-3 and TRBJ2-5, with 12 bases matching TRBD2. The CDR3 is 16 amino acids. The J segment lost 2 bases and the V segment lost 2 bases, leaving 3 bases of the junction unmatched. Per the germline V gene, CDR1 is SGHTA and CDR2 is FQGTGA.